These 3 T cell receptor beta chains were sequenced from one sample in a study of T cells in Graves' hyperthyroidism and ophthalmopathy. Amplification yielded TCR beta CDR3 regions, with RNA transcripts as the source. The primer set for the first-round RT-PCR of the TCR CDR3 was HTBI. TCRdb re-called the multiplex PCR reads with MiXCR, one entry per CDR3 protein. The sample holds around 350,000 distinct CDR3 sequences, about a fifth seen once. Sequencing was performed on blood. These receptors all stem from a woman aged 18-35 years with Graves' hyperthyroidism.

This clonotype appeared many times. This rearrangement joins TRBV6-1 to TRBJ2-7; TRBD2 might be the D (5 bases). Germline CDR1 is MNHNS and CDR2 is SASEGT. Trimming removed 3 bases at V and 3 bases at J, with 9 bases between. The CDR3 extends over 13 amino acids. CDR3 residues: CASSDRDNYEQYF. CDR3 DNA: TGTGCCAGCAGTGACCGGGATAACTACGAGCAGTACTTC.

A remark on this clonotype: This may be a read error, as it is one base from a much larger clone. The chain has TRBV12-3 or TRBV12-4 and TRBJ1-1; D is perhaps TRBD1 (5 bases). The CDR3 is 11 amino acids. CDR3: CASSVREEALF. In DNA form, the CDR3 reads TGTGCCAGCAGTGTCAGGGAAGAAGCTCTCTTT.

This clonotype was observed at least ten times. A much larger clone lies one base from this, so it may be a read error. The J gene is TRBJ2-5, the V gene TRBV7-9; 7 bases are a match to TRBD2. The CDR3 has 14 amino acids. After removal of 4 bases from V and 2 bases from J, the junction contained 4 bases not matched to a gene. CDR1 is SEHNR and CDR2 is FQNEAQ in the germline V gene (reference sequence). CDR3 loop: CASSSLAEQETQYF. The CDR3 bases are TGTGCCAGCAGCTCCCTAGCGGAACAAGAGACCCAGTACTTC.